This T cell receptor (beta chain) was recovered during a study of shared clonotypes between healthy human individuals. CDR1 and CDR2 (germline): MNHNS, SASEGT. Trimming took 4 bases from V and 3 from J; bases not matched to a gene: 5. This CDR3 spans 15 amino acids. Study-level points and caveats: Shared clonotypes: approximately 5% naive CD4, 3.5% to 4% naive CD8, 2.3% memory CD4, approximately 0.41% memory CD8.

This clone was found once. Its specificity is unknown. Sequencing was at deep level. Generated by immunoSEQ multiplex PCR, the TCRdb table keeps only in-frame clones and is missing some. This sample has 190,000 or so clones, with over 85% found just once. The clonotype originates from a woman aged 30 to 39 in good health. The genes are TRBV6-1 and TRBJ1-3; 8 nucleotides match TRBD1. Sequencing was performed on naive CD4+ T cells sorted from blood. The subset denotes: CD45RA+ positively selected. The CDR3 sequence is CASSADRGRGNTIYF. In DNA form, the CDR3 reads TGTGCCAGCAGTGCCGACAGGGGCCGTGGAAACACCATATATTTT.